This T cell receptor beta chain was recorded in a study of identical twins. The germline CDR1 and CDR2 sequences are DFQATT and SNEGSKA (reference sequence). J gave up 5 bases and V 6 bases, and 3 bases lay outside the gene matches. The CDR3 consists of 13 residues. General study findings and limits: With beta out-of-frame sequences, excess sharing by twins was weaker. Abundant beta clonotypes from cord blood had fewer insertions, unlike memory repertoires, which showed none.

This clonotype was seen a few times. The antigen is unknown. MiXCR was run by TCRdb on the 5' RACE reads, yielding one entry per CDR3 protein. There are approximately 550,000 distinct CDR3 sequences in the sample; under 25% occur only once, and approximately 0.52% lies in the top ten. The same data also went into a second study, on yellow fever vaccine responses in identical twins.

The chain links TRBV20-1 to TRBJ2-7; 14 positions match TRBD2. This clonotype was obtained from a woman aged 18-29 years in good health. The sequenced sample consisted of CD4+ T cells sorted from blood. The CDR3 nucleotides are TGCAGTGCAGGGACTAGCGGGAGCCACGAGCAGTACTTC. It encodes CSAGTSGSHEQYF.